This is a list of T cell receptor beta chains from one sample in a study of cytomegalovirus exposure and HLA in healthy donors. Repertoires were generated with immunoSEQ multiplex PCR, while TCRdb's copy carries only in-frame clones and drops some. This table holds 70,000 to 80,000 clones, around 82% found once. The sequenced sample consisted of PBMCs. These receptors originate from a young man in good health and CMV-seronegative. The CDR3 runs from the conserved cysteine through the conserved F or W. D genes are given only for firm matches.

TRBD2 TRBV5-1 CASSPPRAGTYNEQFF
. TRBV7-2 CASSFSARNGNEQYF
. TRBV27 CASSLLTTPAEQYF
TRBD1 TRBV19 CASKIGQGNQPQHF
TRBD1 TRBV5-1 CASSLRPGTGGGLSYEQYF
. TRBV5-4 CASSLDAASYNEQFF
. TRBV2 CASSERDEQFF
. TRBV4-2 CASSQAVTANTGELFF
. TRBV15 CATSRATGELFF
TRBD1 TRBV19 CASHPLDRGDNQPQHF
TRBD1 TRBV10-3 CAISESGQGGGEQYF
TRBD2 TRBV7-2 CASSPGTTRGTQYF
TRBD2 TRBV2 CASTKGTSGRGTGELFF
. TRBV4-3 CASSQDVRGNEETQYF